This T cell receptor (beta chain) was sequenced in a study of T cell responses to AZD1222 COVID-19 vaccine. Points from the study as a whole: Repertoire sampling occurred only after the peak T cell response.

About this clone itself: The target antigen is unknown.

Repertoires were generated with immunoSEQ multiplex PCR, while TCRdb's copy carries only in-frame clones and drops some. The sample consists of roughly 160,000 clones, about 90% of them appearing once. Germline CDR1 MGHRA, CDR2 YSYEKL. V lost 1 base, J lost 0 bases, and 19 bases lay in between. This CDR3 comprises 19 residues. This material consisted of peripheral blood, taken 28 days after the second AZD1222 dose. V usage is TRBV4-1 and J usage is TRBJ2-1; maybe TRBD2 (5 bases). The source of this sequence is an adult who received the AZD1222 COVID-19 vaccine. CDR3 nucleotide sequence: TGCGCCAGCAGCCAAGTAGGGAAGCGGCTGACGAGCTCCTACAATGAGCAGTTCTTC. Amino acid sequence: CASSQVGKRLTSSYNEQFF.